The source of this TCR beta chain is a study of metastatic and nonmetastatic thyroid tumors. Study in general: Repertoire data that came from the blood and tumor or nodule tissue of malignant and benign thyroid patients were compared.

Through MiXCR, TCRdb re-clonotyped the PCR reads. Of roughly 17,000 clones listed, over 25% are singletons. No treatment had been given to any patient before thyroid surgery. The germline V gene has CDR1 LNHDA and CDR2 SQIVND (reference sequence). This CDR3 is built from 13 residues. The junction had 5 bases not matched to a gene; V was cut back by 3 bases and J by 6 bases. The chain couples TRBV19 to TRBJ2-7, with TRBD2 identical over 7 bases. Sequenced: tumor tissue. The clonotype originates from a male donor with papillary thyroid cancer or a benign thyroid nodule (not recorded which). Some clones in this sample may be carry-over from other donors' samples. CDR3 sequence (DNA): TGTGCCAGTAGTATGGGAGGGAGGGCCGAGCAGTACTTC. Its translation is CASSMGGRAEQYF. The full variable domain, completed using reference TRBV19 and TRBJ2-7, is DGGITQSPKYLFRKEGQNVTLSCEQNLNHDAMYWYRQDPGQGLRLIYYSQIVNDFQKGDIAEGYSVSREKKESFPLTVTSAQKNPTAFYLCASSMGGRAEQYFGPGTRLTVT.